This T cell receptor beta chain was recorded in a study of T cell repertoires in cytomegalovirus infection. Study-wide points: The ex vivo response was dominated by HLA-C-restricted CMV-specific TCR beta clonotypes.

The count of this clonotype is one. Its antigen is still unknown. Relative to the germline gene, one junction end is altered; a read error may explain this. One entry per CDR3 protein results from TCRdb running MiXCR on the reads. The sample consists of nearly 450,000 distinct CDR3 sequences, about 33% of them appearing once. This CDR3 is 17 amino acids long. Germline loops: CDR1 LNHDA, CDR2 SQIVND (reference sequence). The source is a human donor in good health (CMV status not recorded). Some clones in this sample may be carry-over from other donors' samples. The rearrangement uses TRBV19 and TRBJ2-1, with TRBD1 matching over 9 bases. The sequenced material came from PBMCs. CDR3 sequence: CASSIVTGGEVYNEPFF. In DNA form, the CDR3 reads TGTGCCAGTAGTATTGTCACAGGGGGCGAGGTGTACAATGAGCCGTTCTTC.